A single T cell receptor beta chain is shown here with its context. The target antigen is unknown. The record originates from a study of T cell repertoires in cytomegalovirus infection. General study findings and limits: HLA-C-restricted CMV-specific TCR beta clonotypes were dominant in the ex vivo response.

TCRdb ran MiXCR on the reads and lists one entry per CDR3 protein. The repertoire holds about 310,000 distinct CDR3 sequences, with roughly 25% as singletons. Trimming stripped 5 bases from V and 2 bases from J, with 3 bases between. From germline, CDR1 is MGHDK and CDR2 SYGVNS. There are 11 residues in the CDR3. The sample here was cultured PBMCs, taken from culture after CMV antigen stimulation. The sequence was collected from a human donor in good health (CMV status not recorded). Some clones in this sample may be carry-over from other donors' samples. This rearrangement joins TRBV25-1 to TRBJ1-2, with unresolved D. CDR3 loop: CASSINYGYTF. For the CDR3, the DNA is TGTGCCAGCAGTATAAACTATGGCTACACCTTC.